Presented here are 8 T cell receptor beta chains from one specimen sequenced in a study of blood T cells in healthy people across ages (dated by TCRdb to 2014 to 2015). Library prep was done by 5' RACE. The instrument was an Illumina HiSeq 2500. The second PCR ran for about 6 to 12 cycles and used a J-beta primer mix along with a sample-barcoded 5' primer. In-frame beta chains were kept once TCRdb had trimmed the public reads at Q25 with fastp and called clones with MiXCR. Rows merge per CDR3 protein into single entries with the most common DNA and genes. Across this sample there are about 1.8 million distinct CDR3 sequences, with around 48% seen only once. The ten largest account for approximately 2% of the sample. Sequenced sample: blood. These receptors came from a woman in her forties in good health.

This clonotype was seen repeatedly, ten times or more. The chain joins TRBV7-3 to TRBJ2-1, with D unclear. Deletions cut 4 bases from V and 6 bases from J, with 10 bases between. The CDR3 runs to 13 residues. Per the germline V gene, CDR1 is SGHTA and CDR2 is FQGTGA. The CDR3 DNA reads as TGTGCCAGCAGCTCCGGAGTTCTCAATGAGCAGTTCTTC. Translation: CASSSGVLNEQFF.

This clonotype was picked up a small number of times. This sequence joins TRBV9 and TRBJ1-2; D is possibly TRBD1 (6 bases). V gave up 7 bases and J gave up 3 bases, with 19 bases separating them. Germline CDR1 reads SGDLS; CDR2 reads YYNGEE. This CDR3 region has 15 residues. The CDR3 sequence is CASVGTGIGYYGYTF. In nucleotides, the CDR3 is TGTGCCAGCGTGGGAACAGGGATCGGGTACTATGGCTACACCTTC. The whole variable domain, remainder taken from reference TRBV9 and TRBJ1-2, is DSGVTQTPKHLITATGQRVTLRCSPRSGDLSVYWYQQSLDQGLQFLIQYYNGEERAKGNILERFSAQQFPDLHSELNLSSLELGDSALYFCASVGTGIGYYGYTFGSGTRLTVV.

This clonotype came up a few times. V usage is TRBV7-9 and J usage is TRBJ2-3; 7 bases are shared with TRBD2. CDR1 and CDR2 (germline): SEHNR, FQNEAQ (reference sequence). V trimming: 7 bases; J trimming: 2 bases; junction bases outside the gene matches: 9. The CDR3 runs 15 residues. In DNA form, the CDR3 reads TGTGCCAGCACCCCCGGGGACTACTCCACAGATACGCAGTATTTT. Encoded protein: CASTPGDYSTDTQYF.

The chain couples TRBV7-2 to TRBJ2-5; the D gene is possibly TRBD2 (5 bases). This CDR3 has 14 amino acids. V lost 2 bases and J 0 bases, leaving 7 bases between the germline ends. Germline CDR1 and CDR2: SGHTA and FQGNSA. CDR3 nucleotides: TGTGCCAGCAGCTTAATGAGGGACCAAGAGACCCAGTACTTC. It codes for CASSLMRDQETQYF.

V and J are TRBV12-3 or TRBV12-4 and TRBJ1-2; a possible D gene is TRBD1 (6 bases). The CDR3 sequence is 16 residues long. Trimming took 6 bases from V and 4 from J, leaving 21 bases between them. The CDR3 coding sequence is TGTGCCAGCAGCTCCTGGGGCAGCACAGGGCCCTATGGCTACACCTTC. Amino acids: CASSSWGSTGPYGYTF.

The chain is built from TRBV7-9 and TRBJ2-1; 9 bases fit TRBD1. The germline gives CDR1 SEHNR, CDR2 FQNEAQ (reference sequence). The CDR3 length is 14 residues. Germline trimming cut 7 bases from V and 13 bases from J; bases unmatched to any gene: 14. The CDR3 DNA reads as TGTGCCAGCACAGGGACAGGGAATTCATGGGGACAGTTCTTC. It yields the protein CASTGTGNSWGQFF.

The genes are TRBV12-3 or TRBV12-4 and TRBJ2-3; D is ambiguous. The CDR3 contains 15 residues. With 4 bases removed from V and 6 bases from J, the gap between germline ends came to 17 bases. CDR3 nucleotides: TGTGCCAGCAGTTCGGTACAGATTCTTACGGATACGCAGTATTTT. As protein: CASSSVQILTDTQYF.

This clonotype occurred a few times. CDR3 region: CASSFDGGHEQYF. The DNA of the CDR3 is TGTGCCAGCAGCTTCGATGGGGGCCACGAGCAGTACTTC. This chain connects TRBV7-8 to TRBJ2-7, with a weak D call TRBD1 (6 bases). Germline V gives CDR1 SGHVS, CDR2 FQNEAQ. V lost 3 bases and J 5 bases, leaving 11 bases between the germline ends. This CDR3 region has 13 residues.